Listed below are T cell receptor beta chains from one sample, sequenced in a study of blood T cell repertoires in COVID-19. The assay was immunoSEQ multiplex PCR, and TCRdb's table has in-frame clones only and misses some. The sample has fewer than 350,000 clones, around 85% seen once. Source material: PBMCs or T cells enriched from blood (not recorded which). Every receptor here comes from a woman between 40 and 55 years old who had recovered from COVID-19. Both conserved end residues are part of each CDR3. A D gene is named only where the DNA matches it firmly. The listing skips clone size in some rows; elsewhere it reads once, few, many or a size class.

D	size	V	J	CDR3	DNA
TRBD2	-	TRBV6-5	TRBJ2-7	CASSYAGTSGIYEQYF	TGTGCCAGCAGTTACGCCGGGACTAGCGGGATCTACGAGCAGTACTTC
-	-	TRBV6-5	TRBJ1-2	CASSYSSGESGYTF	TGTGCCAGCAGTTACTCCTCAGGTGAAAGTGGCTACACCTTC
-	-	TRBV24-1	TRBJ1-2	CATSDPATGPLQSYTF	TGTGCCACCAGTGACCCCGCGACAGGCCCCCTTCAGAGCTACACCTTC
-	-	TRBV30	TRBJ2-7	CAWSWPPDYEQYF	TGTGCCTGGAGTTGGCCCCCTGATTACGAGCAGTACTTC
-	-	TRBV3-1/TRBV3-2	TRBJ2-1	CASAFGGPANEQFF	TGTGCCAGCGCCTTCGGGGGGCCTGCCAATGAGCAGTTCTTC
-	-	TRBV28	TRBJ1-4	CASSSSPGLFF	TGTGCCAGCAGCTCCTCTCCGGGACTGTTTTTT
-	-	TRBV18	TRBJ1-1	CASSPVEGGGTEAFF	TGTGCCAGCTCACCAGTCGAGGGTGGCGGCACTGAAGCTTTCTTT
TRBD2	once	TRBV9	TRBJ2-7	CASSPRTSGLSYEQYF	TGTGCCAGCAGCCCACGGACTAGCGGACTATCCTACGAGCAGTACTTC
-	-	TRBV28	TRBJ1-5	CASNQGPTGQPQHF	TGTGCCAGCAACCAGGGGCCGACGGGCCAGCCCCAGCATTTT
-	-	TRBV6-6	TRBJ1-2	CASSYAAVYGYTF	TGTGCCAGCAGTTACGCGGCAGTCTATGGCTACACCTTC
-	many	TRBV3-1/TRBV3-2	TRBJ1-2	CASSQAGFSLNYGYTF	TGTGCCAGCAGCCAAGCAGGTTTCAGCCTTAACTATGGCTACACCTTC
-	-	TRBV28	TRBJ2-6	CASSFPRVAGANVLTF	TGTGCCAGCAGTTTCCCCAGGGTGGCGGGGGCCAACGTCCTGACTTTC
-	-	TRBV11-2	TRBJ1-4	CASSPLRRGLISTNEKLFF	TGTGCCAGCAGCCCCCTAAGACGGGGGTTAATTTCAACTAATGAAAAACTGTTTTTT
-	-	TRBV27	TRBJ2-5	CASSKRAGSQETQYF	TGTGCCAGCAGTAAGAGGGCGGGCTCCCAAGAGACCCAGTACTTC
-	-	TRBV6-1	TRBJ1-4	CASSEGLVTTNEKLFF	TGTGCCAGCAGTGAAGGGCTGGTAACAACTAATGAAAAACTGTTTTTT
-	-	TRBV19	TRBJ2-2	CASGETSYTGELFF	TGTGCCAGTGGGGAGACTAGTTACACCGGGGAGCTGTTTTTT